The rows below give T cell receptor beta chains drawn from one sample of a study of cytomegalovirus exposure and HLA in healthy donors. The repertoire was sequenced with immunoSEQ multiplex PCR; TCRdb's copy has only in-frame clones and lacks some. The listing contains 220,000 or so clones. Sequenced sample: PBMCs. These receptors were taken from a girl aged 2 to 10 in good health and CMV-seropositive. The CDR3 runs from the conserved cysteine through the conserved F or W.

>TRBJ1-2|TRBV9
CASSPTGAVYGYTF
>TRBJ1-2|TRBV14
CASSQELGGGIPYGYTF
>TRBJ1-2|TRBV5-1
CASSLNPQQGSGYTF
>TRBJ2-7|TRBV11-2
CASSPGLQLMTYEQYF
>TRBJ2-1|TRBV19
CASSMASVSYNEQFF
>TRBJ1-1|TRBV5-1
CASSAPDRGYNEAFF
>TRBJ2-3|TRBV28
CASRNRDYRKRAPDTQYF
>TRBJ2-1|TRBV7-3
CASSPLAGNRHNNEQFF
>TRBJ1-2|TRBV5-4
CASSLSLDSNYGYTF
>NA|TRBV30
CAWGSGTAVEQYF
>NA|TRBV4-1
CASRRQGDKSDEQYF